The text below deals with one T cell receptor (beta chain). Its cognate antigen is unknown. This specimen comes from a study of shared clonotypes between healthy human individuals. Each subset's genomic DNA was shared equally among a number of immunoSEQ plates. Per the original methods: Filtering was not the same, since immunoSEQ gave junction-only sequences without quality scores. Method: immunoSEQ multiplex PCR; TCRdb's copy keeps in-frame clones and lacks some. The V and J calls and the clone size are those of that table, but D and trimming were determined from the DNA. The sample shows hundreds of thousands of clones, just over 75% of them seen only once. Per the germline V gene, CDR1 is SGHVS and CDR2 is FNYEAQ. This CDR3 comprises 13 residues. Trimming removed 5 bases from V and 6 bases from J, with 10 bases in between. Findings of the study overall: The diversity represented, both genetic and in exposure history, was limited by few donors.

V and J are TRBV7-6 and TRBJ2-2; D is ambiguous. Specimen: PBMCs. The clonotype originates from a woman between 40 and 50 years old in good health. Some clones in this sample may be carry-over from other donors' samples. CDR3 residues: CASSAQTAGELFF. The CDR3 DNA is TGTGCCAGCAGCGCCCAAACCGCCGGGGAGCTGTTTTTT. The full variable domain, rest sourced from reference TRBV7-6 and TRBJ2-2, is GAGVSQSPRYKVTKRGQDVALRCDPISGHVSLYWYRQALGQGPEFLTYFNYEAQQDKSGLPNDRFSAERPEGSISTLTIQRTEQRDSAMYRCASSAQTAGELFFGEGSRLTVL.